The clone carrying this T cell receptor beta chain was observed at least ten times. The observed sequence ends 3 residues before the CDR3 terminus, with the missing tail filled in from the germline J gene. This record belongs to a study of T cell clonality in common variable immunodeficiency. The CDR3 extends over 15 amino acids. V shed 3 bases, J shed 6 bases, and the junction held 11 bases outside the gene matches. The germline V gene has CDR1 KGHSH and CDR2 LQKENI. The repertoire was sequenced with immunoSEQ multiplex PCR; TCRdb's copy has only in-frame clones and lacks some. The sample was found to contain roughly 58,000 clones, and every one recurs.

The sequenced sample was peripheral blood mononuclear cells. The receptor was isolated from a person between 18 and 70 years old in good health. This chain joins TRBV18 and TRBJ2-7, with 7 bases fitting TRBD1. This chain's CDR3 is CASSPSGQKGLEQYF. The CDR3 DNA, read in part, is TGTGCCAGCTCACCCTCGGGACAGAAGGGGCTCGAG. The full variable domain, in which reference TRBV18 and TRBJ2-7 provide the parts outside the CDR3, is NAGVMQNPRHLVRRRGQEARLRCSPMKGHSHVYWYRQLPEEGLKFMVYLQKENIIDESGMPKERFSAEFPKEGPSILRIQQVVRGDSAAYFCASSPSGQKGLEQYFGPGTRLTVT.